A selection of T cell receptor beta chains follows, all from one sample in a study of control samples from healthy donors and cancer patients. Here immunoSEQ multiplex PCR was the method, and the copy in TCRdb shows in-frame clones only, minus some. The sample has 95,000 to 130,000 clones; 80% to 90% are singletons. Input material: PBMCs. Source of these receptors: a woman in her fifties or sixties with colorectal cancer. Each CDR3 is given with its conserved first and last residue. D genes are given only for firm matches. Size values are once, few and many counts, or a class for expanded clones, and some rows have none.

v_call	j_call	clone_size	d_call	cdr3_aa	cdr3_nt
TRBV5-1	TRBJ2-2	-	-	CASSLAEIGELFF	TGCGCCAGCAGCTTGGCGGAAATCGGGGAGCTGTTTTTT
TRBV7-9	TRBJ2-7	-	-	CASRRGSQGEQYF	TGTGCCAGCAGGAGGGGGAGCCAGGGCGAGCAGTACTTC
TRBV7-6	TRBJ2-5	-	TRBD2	CASSSQAGGETQYF	TGTGCCAGCAGCTCTCAAGCGGGAGGAGAGACCCAGTACTTC
TRBV28	TRBJ2-1	-	TRBD2	CASSLVVSGSNEQFF	TGTGCCAGCAGTTTAGTCGTTAGCGGGAGCAATGAGCAGTTCTTC
TRBV27	TRBJ1-5	once	-	CASSFSGPINQPQHF	TGTGCCAGCAGTTTCTCGGGACCCATCAATCAGCCCCAGCATTTT
TRBV28	TRBJ1-3	-	-	CASSSQGFTGNTIYF	TGTGCCAGCAGTTCGCAAGGGTTTACTGGAAACACCATATATTTT
TRBV18	TRBJ1-1	once	-	CASSPAKPNTEAFF	TGTGCCAGCTCACCGGCCAAACCGAACACTGAAGCTTTCTTT
TRBV7-6	TRBJ2-6	-	-	CASSLARARSGANVLTF	TGTGCCAGCAGCTTAGCGCGGGCCCGCTCTGGGGCCAACGTCCTGACTTTC
TRBV6-4	TRBJ2-1	few	TRBD1	CASSPNRGGEQFF	TGTGCCAGCAGTCCTAACAGGGGCGGTGAGCAGTTCTTC
TRBV29-1	TRBJ1-2	-	TRBD1	CSVGGVGQGASGYTF	TGCAGCGTTGGGGGTGTGGGACAGGGGGCGAGTGGCTACACCTTC
TRBV2	TRBJ2-5	-	-	CASMSGGRETQYF	TGTGCCAGCATGTCCGGGGGCCGGGAGACCCAGTACTTC
TRBV3-1/TRBV3-2	TRBJ2-2	-	TRBD2	CASSRLAGPNTGELFF	TGTGCCAGCAGCCGACTAGCGGGCCCTAACACCGGGGAGCTGTTTTTT
TRBV3-1/TRBV3-2	TRBJ2-3	-	TRBD2	CASRRGADTQYF	TGTGCCAGCAGGCGGGGGGCAGATACGCAGTATTTT
TRBV28	TRBJ2-2	-	-	CASVDSGANTGELFF	TGTGCCAGCGTCGATAGCGGCGCGAACACCGGGGAGCTGTTTTTT
TRBV6-1	TRBJ2-1	-	-	CASSEYYGPGEQFF	TGTGCCAGCAGTGAATACTATGGGCCGGGTGAGCAGTTCTTC
TRBV5-4	TRBJ1-5	-	-	CASRGEHQPQHF	TGTGCCAGCAGGGGAGAGCATCAGCCCCAGCATTTT
TRBV29-1	TRBJ2-1	-	TRBD2	CSVTPSGSYNEQFF	TGCAGCGTTACCCCTAGCGGCTCCTACAATGAGCAGTTCTTC
TRBV3-1/TRBV3-2	TRBJ2-7	-	TRBD1	CASSQIDRDEQYF	TGTGCCAGCAGCCAGATTGACAGGGACGAGCAGTACTTC
TRBV6-4	TRBJ2-3	-	-	CASSDSGSPADTQYF	TGTGCCAGCAGTGACTCGGGGTCCCCCGCGGATACGCAGTATTTT
TRBV19	TRBJ2-5	-	-	CASSTFREETQYF	TGTGCCAGTAGTACTTTCAGAGAAGAGACCCAGTACTTC
TRBV2	TRBJ2-2	-	-	CASTGRDTGELFF	TGTGCCAGCACGGGACGGGACACCGGGGAGCTGTTTTTT
TRBV5-6	TRBJ2-1	-	TRBD1	CASTMVGQQPYNEQFF	TGTGCCAGCACCATGGTGGGACAGCAGCCCTACAATGAGCAGTTCTTC
TRBV6-5	TRBJ2-7	-	TRBD2	CASSRLAGVHEQYF	TGTGCCAGCAGCCGTCTAGCGGGAGTTCACGAGCAGTACTTC
TRBV25-1	TRBJ1-1	-	TRBD1	CASSETGQGRTEAFF	TGTGCCAGCAGTGAGACAGGACAGGGGAGAACTGAAGCTTTCTTT